These 19 T cell receptor beta chains came from one sample sequenced in a study of radiotherapy plus CTLA-4 blockade in lung cancer. Method: immunoSEQ multiplex PCR; TCRdb's copy keeps in-frame clones and lacks some. Of roughly 50,000 clones listed, nearly 90% were seen once; the top ten hold less than 9%. This specimen consisted of peripheral blood, obtained from a patient treated with radiotherapy plus ipilimumab. The source of these receptors is a human donor with non-small cell lung cancer whose response to radiotherapy plus ipilimumab could not be evaluated.

This chain connects TRBV10-1 to TRBJ2-3; 13 bases are shared with TRBD2. Germline loops: CDR1 WNHNN, CDR2 SYGVQD (reference sequence). The CDR3 contains 16 residues. The ends lost 2 bases at V and 7 bases at J; junction bases unmatched: 6. This chain's CDR3 is CASSEPGLAGSYTQYF. DNA of the CDR3: TGCGCCAGCAGTGAGCCGGGACTAGCGGGGAGTTATACGCAGTATTTT.

The chain recombines TRBV18 with TRBJ2-7; the D gene is possibly TRBD1 (6 bases). Trimming took off 3 bases at V and 4 bases at J, with 13 bases between the two ends. There are 14 residues in the CDR3. Germline-derived CDR1 and CDR2 are KGHSH and LQKENI. CDR3 sequence: CASSPPTGTYEQYF. In DNA form, the CDR3 reads TGTGCCAGCTCACCCCCTACAGGGACATACGAGCAGTACTTC.

This rearrangement joins TRBV11-2 to TRBJ1-2; weak D call: TRBD1 (6 bases). Looked up from germline, CDR1 is SGHAT and CDR2 is FQNNGV. V lost 1 base, J lost 5 bases, and 14 bases lay in between. The CDR3 runs to 15 residues. The CDR3 here is CASSLGGGEYYGYTF. In DNA form, the CDR3 reads TGTGCCAGCAGCTTAGGAGGGGGAGAATATTATGGCTACACCTTC.

The rearrangement uses TRBV11-2 and TRBJ1-4; D unresolved. This CDR3 has 15 amino acids. Trimming left V 5 bases short and J 3 bases short, with 13 bases between. Germline V lookup: CDR1 SGHAT, CDR2 FQNNGV. The DNA of the CDR3 is TGTGCCAGCAGCCCCCGGATAGCTTCTAATGAAAAACTGTTTTTT. Protein sequence: CASSPRIASNEKLFF.

The table lists this clone with a count of one. Written as DNA, the CDR3 is TGTGCCAGCAGTCGGACTAGCGGAACCTACGAGCAGTACTTC. Its protein is CASSRTSGTYEQYF. The chain combines TRBV9 with TRBJ2-7, with 10 bases that match TRBD2. CDR1 SGDLS and CDR2 YYNGEE come from the germline V gene. The CDR3 totals 14 residues. The ends lost 5 bases at V and 2 bases at J; junction bases unmatched: 4.

CDR3 amino acids: CASSLAGSGDTQYF. The CDR3 nucleotides are TGCGCCAGCAGCTTGGCAGGGTCCGGAGATACGCAGTATTTT. The chain couples TRBV5-1 to TRBJ2-3; TRBD1 might be the D (5 bases). Trimming took 0 bases from V and 5 from J, leaving 10 bases between them. Germline CDR1 reads SGHRS; CDR2 reads YFSETQ. The CDR3 is made up of 14 amino acids.

This clone was detected once. The chain is built from TRBV7-2 and TRBJ2-2; D unresolved. Germline V gene sequence: CDR1 SGHTA, CDR2 FQGNSA. CDR3 length: 15 amino acids. The germline V and J ends were trimmed by 1 base and 4 bases, with 10 bases remaining between them. The CDR3 loop is CASSLEAQFTGELFF. The CDR3 nucleotides are TGTGCCAGCAGCTTAGAGGCACAGTTCACCGGGGAGCTGTTTTTT.

Here the CDR3 reads CASSVAEGSTYEQYF. In DNA form, the CDR3 reads TGTGCCAGCAGCGTAGCGGAGGGTAGCACCTACGAGCAGTACTTC. The V and J genes are TRBV9 and TRBJ2-7; tentatively, D is TRBD2 (6 bases). The CDR3 runs to 15 residues. With 0 bases removed from V and 2 bases from J, the gap between germline ends came to 12 bases. Germline lookup yields CDR1 SGDLS and CDR2 YYNGEE.

This clone was recorded a few times. The chain links TRBV4-2 to TRBJ2-1; 7 bases line up with TRBD1. V lost 0 bases, J lost 5 bases, and 4 bases stayed unmatched. Germline V gene sequence: CDR1 LGHNA, CDR2 YNFKEQ. The length of the CDR3 is 15 residues. DNA of the CDR3: TGTGCCAGCAGCCAAGAAAGGGGGCGGGACAATGAGCAGTTCTTC. It yields the protein CASSQERGRDNEQFF.

This clone was counted a few times. The rearrangement joins TRBV4-1 to TRBJ1-2, with TRBD1 as a possible D gene (5 bases). V lost 4 bases and J lost 4, with 16 bases in between. The germline gives CDR1 MGHRA, CDR2 YSYEKL. The CDR3 runs 15 residues. The chain's CDR3 is CASSPAGRGGYGYTF. In nucleotides, the CDR3 is TGCGCCAGCAGCCCGGCGGGAAGGGGCGGCTATGGCTACACCTTC.

V gene TRBV6-5 combines with J gene TRBJ1-2; the D is unclear. The CDR3 covers 13 residues. Trimming left V 8 bases short and J 5 bases short, with 15 bases between. Germline CDR1 MNHEY, CDR2 SVGAGI. For the CDR3, the DNA is TGTGCCAGCGGGGAGGTGGGTTCATATGGCTACACCTTC. It translates to CASGEVGSYGYTF.

CDR3 sequence: CASSLQGQNSPLHF. For the CDR3, the DNA is TGTGCCAGCAGCTTACAGGGTCAAAATTCACCCCTCCACTTT. The chain recombines TRBV5-4 with TRBJ1-6; TRBD1 is a possible D gene (6 bases). The germline V gene has CDR1 SGHNT and CDR2 YYREEE (reference sequence). With 2 bases removed from V and 7 bases from J, the gap between germline ends came to 10 bases. The CDR3 spans 14 residues.

This rearrangement joins TRBV5-1 to TRBJ2-7, with D maybe TRBD2 (5 bases). With 3 bases removed from V and 9 bases from J, the gap between germline ends came to 22 bases. CDR3 length equals 15 residues. Per the germline V gene, CDR1 is SGHRS and CDR2 is YFSETQ. CDR3 DNA sequence: TGCGCCAGCAGCTCAGGCGGACTCACTGGTACGGTGCAGTACTTC. Encoded protein: CASSSGGLTGTVQYF.

The chain couples TRBV9 to TRBJ2-1, with 11 bases lining up with TRBD2. Germline V gene lookup returns CDR1 SGDLS and CDR2 YYNGEE. The CDR3 runs 15 residues. The V gene end was trimmed by 0 bases and the J gene end by 9 bases; junction bases not matched to a gene: 5. This CDR3 reads CASSVGTSGSGEQFF. CDR3 nucleotide sequence: TGTGCCAGCAGCGTAGGAACTAGCGGGAGCGGTGAGCAGTTCTTC.

V gene TRBV19 combines with J gene TRBJ1-2, with 10 nucleotides matching TRBD1. The CDR3 runs to 13 residues. Germline trimming cut 9 bases from V and 3 bases from J; bases unmatched to any gene: 4. The germline V gene has CDR1 LNHDA and CDR2 SQIVND (reference sequence). The CDR3 protein is CASAGTGDYGYTF. Here the CDR3 DNA reads TGTGCCAGCGCCGGGACAGGGGACTATGGCTACACCTTC.

This chain connects TRBV6-1 to TRBJ2-5, with D maybe TRBD2 (6 bases). The germline V gene has CDR1 MNHNS and CDR2 SASEGT. V was trimmed by 8 bases and J by 5 bases, leaving 15 bases between them. The CDR3 is 13 residues long. The DNA for the CDR3 is TGTGCCAGCGAGGCACAGGCGGGGGAGACCCAGTACTTC. This encodes CASEAQAGETQYF.

This chain links TRBV11-3 with TRBJ2-1; weak D call: TRBD2 (6 bases). The CDR3 loop spans 15 amino acids. Germline-derived CDR1 and CDR2 are SGHNT and YENEEA. Trimming removed 1 base at V and 0 bases at J, with 7 bases between. The DNA of the CDR3 is TGTGCCAGCAGCTTAGGCGGGGCCTCCTACAATGAGCAGTTCTTC. This codes for CASSLGGASYNEQFF.

As for this clone: An end of the junction differs from the germline gene, which may be a read error. This rearrangement joins TRBV7-9 to TRBJ1-1; the D gene is possibly TRBD1 (6 bases). Germline V gene lookup returns CDR1 SEHNR and CDR2 FQNEAQ (reference sequence). The CDR3 extends over 18 amino acids. The CDR3 spells CASSLRGGVTGFGETETF. Here the CDR3 DNA reads TGTGCCAGCAGCTTAAGGGGGGGTGTAACCGGGTTTGGGGAGACAGAGACTTTT.

CDR3 DNA: TGTGCCTGGAGTGTACGGGGTCTGACAGCCAAAAACATTCAGTACTTC. It translates to CAWSVRGLTAKNIQYF. The chain recombines TRBV30 with TRBJ2-4; D is possibly TRBD2 (5 bases). CDR3 length: 16 amino acids. The germline V gene encodes CDR1 GTSNPN and CDR2 SVGIG (reference sequence). The V end was cut by 0 bases, the J end by 0 bases, with 12 bases between. Full variable domain (rest looked up from reference TRBV30 and TRBJ2-4): SQTIHQWPATLVQPVGSPLSLECTVEGTSNPNLYWYRQAAGRGLQLLFYSVGIGQISSEVPQNLSASRPQDRQFILSSKKLLLSDSGFYLCAWSVRGLTAKNIQYFGAGTRLSVL.